The source of this TCR beta chain is a study of control samples from healthy donors and cancer patients. The CDR3 length is 16 residues. Trimming pared 4 bases from V and 2 bases from J, leaving 18 bases between. Germline-derived CDR1 and CDR2 are SGHNT and YYREEE (reference sequence). The data were produced by immunoSEQ multiplex PCR, yet TCRdb's version contains in-frame clones alone and is incomplete. The sample lists approximately 170,000 clones, roughly 90% occurring once. The TCR comes from a woman in her forties or fifties in good health. V gene TRBV5-4 combines with J gene TRBJ2-5; D might be TRBD1 (6 bases). Sequencing input: blood. Here the CDR3 DNA reads TGTGCCAGCAGCCCCGGAACAGGGATGGCACAAGAGACCCAGTACTTC. Translation gives CASSPGTGMAQETQYF.